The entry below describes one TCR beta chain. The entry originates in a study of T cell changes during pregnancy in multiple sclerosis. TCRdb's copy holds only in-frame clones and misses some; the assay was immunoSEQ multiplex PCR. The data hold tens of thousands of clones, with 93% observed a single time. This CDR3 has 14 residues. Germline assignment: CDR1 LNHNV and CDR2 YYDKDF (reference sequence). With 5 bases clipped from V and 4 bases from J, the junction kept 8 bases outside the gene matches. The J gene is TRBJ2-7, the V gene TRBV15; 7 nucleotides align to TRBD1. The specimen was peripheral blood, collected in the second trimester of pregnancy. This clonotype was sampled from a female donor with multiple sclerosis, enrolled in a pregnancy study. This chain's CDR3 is CATSVRTGVYEQYF. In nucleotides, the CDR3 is TGTGCCACCAGCGTAAGAACAGGGGTTTACGAGCAGTACTTC. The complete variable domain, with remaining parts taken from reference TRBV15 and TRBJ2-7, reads DAMVIQNPRYQVTQFGKPVTLSCSQTLNHNVMYWYQQKSSQAPKLLFHYYDKDFNNEADTPDNFQSRRPNTSFCFLDIRSPGLGDTAMYLCATSVRTGVYEQYFGPGTRLTVT.